This T cell receptor beta chain stems from a study of blood T cell repertoires in COVID-19. Clones were read by immunoSEQ multiplex PCR, and TCRdb kept only the in-frame ones, dropping some. The sample holds under 250,000 clones, approximately 83% seen once. The trim removed 5 bases at V and 5 bases at J, leaving 9 bases unmatched. This CDR3 region has 14 residues. The germline gives CDR1 KGHSH, CDR2 LQKENI. The V and J genes are TRBV18 and TRBJ2-7, with TRBD1 matching 7 bases. Sequenced input: PBMCs or T cells enriched from blood (not recorded which). This TCR derives from a woman between 35 and 50 years old with acute COVID-19. The CDR3 region has the DNA TGTGCCAGCTCATCCGGGACAGCGTTCGACGAGCAGTACTTC. Its translation: CASSSGTAFDEQYF.